This paragraph reports one TCR beta chain. These data belong to a study of T cell changes during pregnancy in multiple sclerosis. This CDR3 has 15 amino acids. Germline V CDR1 and CDR2: LNHDA, SQIVND (reference sequence). V trimming: 3 bases; J trimming: 4 bases; junction bases outside the gene matches: 4. The table came from immunoSEQ multiplex PCR; TCRdb's copy has only in-frame clones and leaves some out. The data contain roughly 84,000 clones, roughly 93% of them seen just once; the ten biggest clones take up 1.4%. Sample: peripheral blood, taken in the third trimester of pregnancy. The clonotype originates from a female donor in good health, enrolled as a control in a pregnancy study. The chain joins TRBV19 to TRBJ2-1; 9 bases fit TRBD1. The CDR3 is CASSITGTGYNEQFF. DNA for the CDR3: TGTGCCAGTAGTATTACCGGGACAGGGTACAATGAGCAGTTCTTC.